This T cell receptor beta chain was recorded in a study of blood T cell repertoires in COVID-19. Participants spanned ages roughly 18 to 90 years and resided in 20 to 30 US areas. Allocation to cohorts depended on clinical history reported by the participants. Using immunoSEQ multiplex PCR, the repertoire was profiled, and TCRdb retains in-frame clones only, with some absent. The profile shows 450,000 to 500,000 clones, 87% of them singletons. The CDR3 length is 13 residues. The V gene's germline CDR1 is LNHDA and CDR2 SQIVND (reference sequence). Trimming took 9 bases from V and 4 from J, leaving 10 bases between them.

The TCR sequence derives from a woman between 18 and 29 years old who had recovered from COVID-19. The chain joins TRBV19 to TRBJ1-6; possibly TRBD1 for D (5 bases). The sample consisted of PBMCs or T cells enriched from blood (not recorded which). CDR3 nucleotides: TGTGCCAGCCAGACAGCTTATAATTCACCCCTCCACTTT. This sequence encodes CASQTAYNSPLHF.